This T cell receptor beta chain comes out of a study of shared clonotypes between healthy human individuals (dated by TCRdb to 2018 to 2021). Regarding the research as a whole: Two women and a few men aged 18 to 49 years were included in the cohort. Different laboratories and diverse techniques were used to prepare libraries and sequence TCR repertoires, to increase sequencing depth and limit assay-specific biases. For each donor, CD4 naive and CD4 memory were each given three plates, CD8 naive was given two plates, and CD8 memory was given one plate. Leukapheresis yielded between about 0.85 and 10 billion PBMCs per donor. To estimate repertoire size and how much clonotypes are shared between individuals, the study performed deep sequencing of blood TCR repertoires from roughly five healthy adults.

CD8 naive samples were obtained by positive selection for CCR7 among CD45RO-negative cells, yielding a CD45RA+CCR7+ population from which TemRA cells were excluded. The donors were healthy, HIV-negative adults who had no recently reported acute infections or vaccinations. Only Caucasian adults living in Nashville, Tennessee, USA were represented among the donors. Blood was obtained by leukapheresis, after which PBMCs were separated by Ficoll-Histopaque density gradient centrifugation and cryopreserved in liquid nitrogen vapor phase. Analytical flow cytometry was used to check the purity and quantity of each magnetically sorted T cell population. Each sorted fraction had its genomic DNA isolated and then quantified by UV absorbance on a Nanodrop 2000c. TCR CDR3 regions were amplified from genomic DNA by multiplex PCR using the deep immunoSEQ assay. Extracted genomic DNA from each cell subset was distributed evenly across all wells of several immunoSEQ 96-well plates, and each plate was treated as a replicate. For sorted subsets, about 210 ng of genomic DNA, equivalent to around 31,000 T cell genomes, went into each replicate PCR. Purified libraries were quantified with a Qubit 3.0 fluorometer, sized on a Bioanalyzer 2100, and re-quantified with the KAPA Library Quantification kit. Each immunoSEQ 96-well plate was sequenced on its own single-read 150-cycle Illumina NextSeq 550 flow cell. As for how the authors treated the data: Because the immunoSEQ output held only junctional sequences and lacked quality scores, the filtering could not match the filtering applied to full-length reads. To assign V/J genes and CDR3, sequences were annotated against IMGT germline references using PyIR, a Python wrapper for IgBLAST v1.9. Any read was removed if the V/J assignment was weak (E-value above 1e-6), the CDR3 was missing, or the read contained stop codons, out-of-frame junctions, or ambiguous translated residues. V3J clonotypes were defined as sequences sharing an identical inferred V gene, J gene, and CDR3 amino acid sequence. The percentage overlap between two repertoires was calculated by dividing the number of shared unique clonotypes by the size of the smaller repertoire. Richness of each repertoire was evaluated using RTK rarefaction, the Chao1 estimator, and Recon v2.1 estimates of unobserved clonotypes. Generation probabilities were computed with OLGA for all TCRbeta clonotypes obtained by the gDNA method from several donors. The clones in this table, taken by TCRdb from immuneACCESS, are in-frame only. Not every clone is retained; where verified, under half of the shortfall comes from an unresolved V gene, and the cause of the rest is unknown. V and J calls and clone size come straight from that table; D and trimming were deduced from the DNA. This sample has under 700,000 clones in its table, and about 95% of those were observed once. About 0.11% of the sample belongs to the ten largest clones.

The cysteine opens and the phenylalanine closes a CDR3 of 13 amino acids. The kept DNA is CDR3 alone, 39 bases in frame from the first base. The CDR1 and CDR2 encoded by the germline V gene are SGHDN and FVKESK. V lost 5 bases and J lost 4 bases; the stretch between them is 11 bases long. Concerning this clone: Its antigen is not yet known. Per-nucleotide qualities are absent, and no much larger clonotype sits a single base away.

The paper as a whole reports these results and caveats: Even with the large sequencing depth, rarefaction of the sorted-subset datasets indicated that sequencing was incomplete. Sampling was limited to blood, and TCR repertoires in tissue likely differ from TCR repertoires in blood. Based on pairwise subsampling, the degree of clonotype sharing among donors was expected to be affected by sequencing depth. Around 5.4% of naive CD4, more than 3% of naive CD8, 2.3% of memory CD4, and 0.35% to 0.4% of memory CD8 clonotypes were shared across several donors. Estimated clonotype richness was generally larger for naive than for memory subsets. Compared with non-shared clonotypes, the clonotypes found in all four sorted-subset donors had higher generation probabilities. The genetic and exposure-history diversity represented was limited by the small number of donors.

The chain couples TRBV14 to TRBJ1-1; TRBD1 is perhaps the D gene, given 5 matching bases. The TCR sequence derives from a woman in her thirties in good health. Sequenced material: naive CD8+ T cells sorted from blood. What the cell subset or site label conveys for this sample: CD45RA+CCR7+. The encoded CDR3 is CASSVTGGTEAFF. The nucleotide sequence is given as TGTGCCAGCAGCGTCACAGGTGGCACTGAAGCTTTCTTT.